This TCR beta chain was recorded in a study of blood T cell repertoires in COVID-19. Profiled with immunoSEQ multiplex PCR; TCRdb holds only in-frame clones, not every one. The sample lists over 120,000 clones; roughly 88% were seen once. This clonotype was sampled from a woman in her fifties or sixties with acute or convalescent COVID-19. Sequencing used peripheral blood.

The CDR3 bases are TGTGCCAGCAGCTTTCTAATCATGACTGGCGAGGGTACGCAGTATTTT. It encodes CASSFLIMTGEGTQYF. V usage is TRBV11-2 and J usage is TRBJ2-3, with D possibly being TRBD2 (5 bases). The CDR3 spans 16 residues. Germline CDR1 reads SGHAT; CDR2 reads FQNNGV. V was clipped by 3 bases and J by 8 bases, with 21 bases between them.